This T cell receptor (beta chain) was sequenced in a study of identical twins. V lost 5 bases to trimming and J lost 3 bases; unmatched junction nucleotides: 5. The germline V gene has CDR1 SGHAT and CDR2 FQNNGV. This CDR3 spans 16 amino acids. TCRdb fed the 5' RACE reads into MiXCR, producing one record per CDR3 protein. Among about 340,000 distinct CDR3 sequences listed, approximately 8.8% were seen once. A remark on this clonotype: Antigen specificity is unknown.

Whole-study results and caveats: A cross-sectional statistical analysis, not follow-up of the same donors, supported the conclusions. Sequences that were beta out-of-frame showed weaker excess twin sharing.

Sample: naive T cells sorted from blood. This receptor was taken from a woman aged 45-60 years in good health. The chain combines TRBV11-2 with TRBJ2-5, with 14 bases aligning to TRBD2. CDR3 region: CASSLTGLAGEETQYF. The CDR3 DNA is TGTGCCAGCAGCCTAACGGGACTAGCGGGGGAAGAGACCCAGTACTTC.